This T cell receptor (beta chain) was profiled in a study of T cell changes during pregnancy in multiple sclerosis. TCRdb's table, derived via immunoSEQ multiplex PCR, lists solely in-frame clones and lacks some. The sample holds about 69,000 clones, more than 85% seen once. This clonotype originated in a female donor in good health, enrolled as a control in a pregnancy study. The material sequenced was CD4+ T cells from peripheral blood mononuclear cells, taken in the third trimester of pregnancy.

CDR3 DNA sequence: TGTGCCAGCGGGAAAGCGGGGGGGCCGGCCAAAAACATTCAGTACTTC. As protein: CASGKAGGPAKNIQYF. The genes are TRBV27 and TRBJ2-4; 10 positions match TRBD2. The V gene end was trimmed by 8 bases and the J gene end by 1 base; junction bases not matched to a gene: 8. From germline, CDR1 is MNHEY and CDR2 SMNVEV (reference sequence). The CDR3 contains 16 residues.